The 14 T cell receptor beta chains given below trace back to one sample, sequenced in a study of blood T cells in healthy people across ages. For the second PCR, which ran for about 6 to 11 cycles, a sample-barcoded 5' primer and a J-beta primer mix were used. TCRdb used MiXCR to reprocess the 5' RACE reads, holding one entry per CDR3 protein. This sample has around 1,700,000 distinct CDR3 sequences; roughly 30% occur once, and the top ten carry over 7%. The sample comprised blood. The receptors shown here come from a woman aged 30 to 39 in good health.

Only a few counts were recorded for this clonotype. This chain joins TRBV4-3 and TRBJ2-3; D may be TRBD1 or TRBD2 (6 bases each). V was pared by 0 bases and J by 7 bases, with 17 bases between. This CDR3 is built from 16 residues. Per the germline V gene, CDR1 is LGHNA and CDR2 is YSLEER. CDR3 in amino acids: CASSQERKGGGNTQYF. CDR3 nucleotide sequence: TGCGCCAGCAGCCAAGAAAGGAAAGGAGGGGGTAATACGCAGTATTTT.

The rearrangement joins TRBV7-2 to TRBJ1-4; TRBD1 aligns across 11 bases. The germline V gene has CDR1 SGHTA and CDR2 FQGNSA. J gave up 8 bases and V 5 bases, and 7 bases lay outside the gene matches. The CDR3 spans 15 residues. CDR3 in DNA: TGTGCCAGCAGCGAGAGGACAGGGGGCGTAGAAAAACTGTTTTTT. Amino acids: CASSERTGGVEKLFF.

This CDR3 is CASRTGLGEKLFF. CDR3 DNA sequence: TGTGCCAGCAGAACAGGGTTAGGTGAAAAACTGTTTTTT. This rearrangement joins TRBV12-3 or TRBV12-4 to TRBJ1-4, with D possibly being TRBD1 (6 bases). The CDR3 is 13 residues long. Trimming pared 6 bases from V and 7 bases from J, leaving 12 bases between.

V and J are TRBV20-1 and TRBJ2-5; the D is unclear. With the DNA end fitting TRBJ2-7 better, the J assignment may be wrong. The CDR3 sequence is 11 residues long. Germline V gene data show CDR1 as DFQATT and CDR2 as SNEGSKA (reference sequence). DNA for the CDR3: TGCAGTGTTAACGAATTTTACGAGCAGTACTTC. It encodes CSVNEFYEQYF.

On this clonotype itself: This sequence may be a read error, since a much larger clone differs from it by one base. The J gene is TRBJ2-7, the V gene TRBV29-1; the match to TRBD2 covers 11 bases. Germline assignment: CDR1 SQVTM and CDR2 ANQGSEA. There are 16 residues in the CDR3. The chain's CDR3 is CSAAAQLAGDPYEQDF. The DNA for the CDR3 is TGCAGCGCCGCCGCCCAACTAGCGGGGGACCCCTACGAGCAGGACTTC.

This clonotype was found many times. V gene TRBV20-1 combines with J gene TRBJ2-5; D is perhaps TRBD1 (7 bases). Trimming shortened V by 1 base and J by 4 bases, and 19 bases separated the two germline ends. The CDR3 consists of 16 residues. Per the germline V gene, CDR1 is DFQATT and CDR2 is SNEGSKA (reference sequence). Written as DNA, the CDR3 is TGCAGTGCTAGAGCCCTATCAGGGGGGCCGGCAGAGACCCAGTACTTC. Protein product: CSARALSGGPAETQYF.

This clonotype has just a few counts. The chain has TRBV4-1 and TRBJ2-3, with unresolved D. Deletions cut 3 bases from V and 0 bases from J, with 16 bases between. This CDR3 is built from 17 residues. The germline V gene has CDR1 MGHRA and CDR2 YSYEKL. Here the CDR3 reads CASSHTSFEQSTDTQYF. In DNA form, the CDR3 reads TGCGCCAGCAGCCATACCTCCTTCGAACAAAGCACAGATACGCAGTATTTT.

This clonotype has a handful of counts. The V gene is TRBV20-1, the J gene TRBJ2-2; D is possibly TRBD1 (6 bases). Deletions cut 0 bases from V and 0 bases from J, with 11 bases between. Germline V CDR1 and CDR2: DFQATT, SNEGSKA (reference sequence). The CDR3 sequence is 16 residues long. The CDR3 DNA is TGCAGTGCTAGAGATGCGACAGGCCCGAACACCGGGGAGCTGTTTTTT. The encoded protein is CSARDATGPNTGELFF.

As for this clonotype: Sequence at one end of the junction differs from germline and may be a read error. The CDR3 here is CANSFLASGYNEQFF. CDR3 DNA sequence: TGTGCCAACAGTTTTTTGGCTAGCGGATACAATGAGCAGTTCTTC. The V call is TRBV12-3 or TRBV12-4, the J call TRBJ2-1, with 7 bases identical to TRBD2. The CDR3 length is 15 residues.

This clonotype was observed a handful of times. This rearrangement joins TRBV5-1 to TRBJ2-3; 8 nucleotides match TRBD2. Unmatched junction bases numbered 10, after V lost 4 bases and J lost 3 bases. The CDR3 has 16 residues. Germline V gene data show CDR1 as SGHRS and CDR2 as YFSETQ. Here the CDR3 DNA reads TGCGCCAGCAGCCAGATGTCGGGAGGGCGTACAGATACGCAGTATTTT. It yields the protein CASSQMSGGRTDTQYF.

As concerns this clonotype: Being one base from a much bigger clone, this may be a read error. The J gene is TRBJ2-4, the V gene TRBV4-2; TRBD1 is a possible D gene (5 bases). The CDR3 consists of 16 residues. Trimming left V 3 bases short and J 1 base short, with 13 bases between. Germline-derived CDR1 and CDR2 are LGHNA and YNFKEQ. The CDR3 nucleotides are TGTGCCAGCAGCCATGGCCCAGGGCTCGCCAAAAACATTCAGTACTTC. It codes for CASSHGPGLAKNIQYF.

CDR3 region: CASSLGQGNYYEQYF. The DNA of the CDR3 is TGCGCCAGCAGCTTGGGACAGGGGAATTACTACGAGCAGTACTTC. The chain combines TRBV5-1 with TRBJ2-7; TRBD1 matches at 8 bases. V was pared by 0 bases and J by 3 bases, with 5 bases of the junction left unmatched. CDR1 is SGHRS and CDR2 is YFSETQ in the germline V gene. The CDR3 runs to 15 residues.

This clonotype has only a few counts. The V gene is TRBV27, the J gene TRBJ2-4, with a possible D match to TRBD2 (5 bases). Germline V gene sequence: CDR1 MNHEY, CDR2 SMNVEV (reference sequence). With 2 bases removed from V and 13 bases from J, the gap between germline ends came to 18 bases. The CDR3 is made up of 14 amino acids. The CDR3 loop is CASSLGLPSNEQYF. CDR3 DNA sequence: TGTGCCAGCAGTTTAGGACTCCCATCAAATGAGCAGTACTTC.

This clonotype was counted between two and nine times. CDR3: CASSVAPPSPLGYTF. The CDR3 nucleotides are TGTGCCAGCAGCGTAGCTCCCCCAAGCCCCCTGGGCTACACCTTC. This sequence joins TRBV9 and TRBJ1-2; the D is unclear. Germline CDR1 is SGDLS and CDR2 is YYNGEE. Trimming left V 0 bases short and J 8 bases short, with 17 bases between. This CDR3 spans 15 amino acids.